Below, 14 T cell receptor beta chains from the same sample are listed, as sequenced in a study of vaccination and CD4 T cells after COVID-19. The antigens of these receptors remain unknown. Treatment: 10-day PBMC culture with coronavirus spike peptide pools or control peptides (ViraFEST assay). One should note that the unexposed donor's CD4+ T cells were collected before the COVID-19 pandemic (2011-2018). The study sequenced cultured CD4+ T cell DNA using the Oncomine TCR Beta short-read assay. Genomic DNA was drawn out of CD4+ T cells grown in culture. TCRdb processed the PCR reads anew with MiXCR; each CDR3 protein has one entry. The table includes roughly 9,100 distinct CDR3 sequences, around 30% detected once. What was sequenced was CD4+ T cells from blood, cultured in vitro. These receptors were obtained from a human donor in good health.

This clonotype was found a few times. CDR3 in amino acids: CASSLLEVRAGQFF. CDR3 nucleotides: TGTGCCAGCAGCTTACTGGAGGTGAGGGCAGGGCAGTTCTTC. The J gene is TRBJ2-1, the V gene TRBV7-2; a weak D match, TRBD2 (5 bases). Germline values: CDR1 SGHTA, CDR2 FQGNSA. Trimming stripped 2 bases from V and 12 bases from J, with 17 bases between. The CDR3 extends over 14 amino acids.

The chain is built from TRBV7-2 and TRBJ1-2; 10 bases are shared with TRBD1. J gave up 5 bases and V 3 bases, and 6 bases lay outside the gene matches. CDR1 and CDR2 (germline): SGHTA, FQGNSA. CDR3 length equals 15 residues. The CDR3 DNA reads TGTGCCAGCAGCTTCGCCCGGGACAGGGGTTATGGCTACACCTTC. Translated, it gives CASSFARDRGYGYTF.

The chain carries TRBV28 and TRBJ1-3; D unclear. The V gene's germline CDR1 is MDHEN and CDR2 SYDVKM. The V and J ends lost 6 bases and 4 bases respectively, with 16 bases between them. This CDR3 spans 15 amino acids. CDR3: CASRPFSSGGNTIYF. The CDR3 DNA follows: TGTGCCAGCAGACCCTTCAGCTCGGGGGGAAACACCATATATTTT. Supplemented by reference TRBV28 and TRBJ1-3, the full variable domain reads DVKVTQSSRYLVKRTGEKVFLECVQDMDHENMFWYRQDPGLGLRLIYFSYDVKMKEKGDIPEGYSVSREKKERFSLILESASTNQTSMYLCASRPFSSGGNTIYFGEGSWLTVV.

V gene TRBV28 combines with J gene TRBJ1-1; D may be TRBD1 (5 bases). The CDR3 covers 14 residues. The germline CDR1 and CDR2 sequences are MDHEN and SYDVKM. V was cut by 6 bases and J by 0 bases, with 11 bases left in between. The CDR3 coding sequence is TGTGCCAGCAGCTCAGGGATCATGAACACTGAAGCTTTCTTT. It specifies CASSSGIMNTEAFF.

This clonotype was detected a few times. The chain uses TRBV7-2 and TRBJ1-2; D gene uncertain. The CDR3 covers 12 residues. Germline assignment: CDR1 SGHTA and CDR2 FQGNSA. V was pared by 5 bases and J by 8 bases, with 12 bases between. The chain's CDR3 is CASSHPMEGYTF. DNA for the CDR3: TGTGCCAGCAGCCATCCCATGGAGGGCTACACCTTC. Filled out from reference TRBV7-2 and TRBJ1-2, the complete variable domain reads GAGVSQSPSNKVTEKGKDVELRCDPISGHTALYWYRQSLGQGLEFLIYFQGNSAPDKSGLPSDRFSAERTGGSVSTLTIQRTQQEDSAVYLCASSHPMEGYTFGSGTRLTVV.

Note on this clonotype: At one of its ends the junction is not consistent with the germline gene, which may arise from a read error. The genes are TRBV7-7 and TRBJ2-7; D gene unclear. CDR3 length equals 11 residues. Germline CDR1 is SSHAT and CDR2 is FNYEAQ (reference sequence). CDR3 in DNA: TGTGCTAGCAGCGCCGGTGGCGAGCAGTACTTC. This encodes CASSAGGEQYF.

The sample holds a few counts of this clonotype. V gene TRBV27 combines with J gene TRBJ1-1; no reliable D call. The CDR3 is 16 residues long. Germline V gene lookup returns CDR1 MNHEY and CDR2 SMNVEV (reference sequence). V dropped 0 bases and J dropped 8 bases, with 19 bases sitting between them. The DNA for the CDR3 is TGTGCCAGCAGTTTATCATGGGCAGGCTCTATCGGGGAAGCTTTCTTT. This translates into CASSLSWAGSIGEAFF.

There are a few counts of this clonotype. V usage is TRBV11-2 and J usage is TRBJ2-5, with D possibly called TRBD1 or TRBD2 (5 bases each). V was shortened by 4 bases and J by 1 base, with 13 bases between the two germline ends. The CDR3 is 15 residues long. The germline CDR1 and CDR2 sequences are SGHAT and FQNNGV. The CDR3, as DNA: TGTGCCAGCAGCTCGTCCGGGACCATCCAAGAGACCCAGTACTTC. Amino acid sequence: CASSSSGTIQETQYF.

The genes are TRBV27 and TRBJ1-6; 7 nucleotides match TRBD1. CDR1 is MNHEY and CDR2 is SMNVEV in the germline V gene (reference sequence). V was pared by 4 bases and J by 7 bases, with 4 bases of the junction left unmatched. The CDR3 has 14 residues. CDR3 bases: TGTGCCAGCAGTTCGGACAGGAGAAATTCACCCCTCCACTTT. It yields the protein CASSSDRRNSPLHF.

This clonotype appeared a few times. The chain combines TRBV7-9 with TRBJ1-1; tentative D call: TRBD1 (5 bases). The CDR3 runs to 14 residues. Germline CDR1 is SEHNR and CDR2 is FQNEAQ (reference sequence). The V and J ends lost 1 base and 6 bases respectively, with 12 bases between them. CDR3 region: CASSLVAQAAEAFF. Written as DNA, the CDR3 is TGTGCCAGCAGCTTAGTAGCACAGGCCGCTGAAGCTTTCTTT.

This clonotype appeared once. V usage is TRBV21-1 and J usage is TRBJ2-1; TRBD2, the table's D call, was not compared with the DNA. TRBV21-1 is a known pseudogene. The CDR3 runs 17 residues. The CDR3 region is CASTQKGGGALGCEQFF. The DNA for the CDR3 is TGTGCCAGCACCCAAAAGGGGGGCGGGGCCCTCGGTTGTGAGCAGTTCTTC.

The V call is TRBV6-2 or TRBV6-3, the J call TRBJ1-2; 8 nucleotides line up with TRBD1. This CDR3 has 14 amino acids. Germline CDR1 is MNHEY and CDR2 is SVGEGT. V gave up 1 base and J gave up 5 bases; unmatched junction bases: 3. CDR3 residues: CASSYLTGVYGYTF. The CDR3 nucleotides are TGTGCCAGCAGTTACTTGACAGGGGTGTATGGCTACACCTTC.

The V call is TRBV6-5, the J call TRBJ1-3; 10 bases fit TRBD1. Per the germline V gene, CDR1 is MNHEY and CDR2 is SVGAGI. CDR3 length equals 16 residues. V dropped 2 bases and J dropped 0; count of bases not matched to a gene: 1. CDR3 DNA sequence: TGTGCCAGCAGTTACCGGACAGGGGGCTCTGGAAACACCATATATTTT. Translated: CASSYRTGGSGNTIYF.

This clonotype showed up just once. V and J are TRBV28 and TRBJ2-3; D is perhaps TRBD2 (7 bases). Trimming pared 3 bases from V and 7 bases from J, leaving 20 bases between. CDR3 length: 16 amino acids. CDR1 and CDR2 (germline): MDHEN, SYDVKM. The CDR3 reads CASSFSLAGAVHTQYF. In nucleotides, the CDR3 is TGTGCCAGCAGTTTTAGTTTGGCGGGGGCGGTTCATACGCAGTATTTT.